Listed below are T cell receptor beta chains from one sample, sequenced in a study of Ad26.COV2.S vaccination and SARS-CoV-2 variants. Assay: immunoSEQ multiplex PCR; the TCRdb copy retains only in-frame clones and omits some. This sample has more than 300,000 clones, with 88% found just once. The source material was peripheral blood, sampled in a trial of Ad26.COV2.S vaccine versus placebo. The source is a person aged 18-65 years who received the Ad26.COV2.S COVID-19 vaccine or a placebo. The CDR3 runs from the conserved cysteine through the conserved F or W. The D gene is left open where the match is weak. Size values are once, few and many counts, or a class for expanded clones, and some rows have none.

D gene,clone size,J gene,V gene,CDR3 DNA,CDR3 protein
NA,NA,TRBJ1-4,TRBV12-5,TGTGCTAGTAGAGCACCTCCCGGGACGGATAATGAAAAACTGTTTTTT,CASRAPPGTDNEKLFF
NA,NA,TRBJ1-5,TRBV7-9,TGTGCCAGCAGCTGGACAGAAGGGGCCCCCCAGCATTTT,CASSWTEGAPQHF
TRBD1,once,TRBJ1-4,TRBV28,TGTGCCAGCAGCACCAGGACAGGGGCTCGTGAAAAACTGTTTTTT,CASSTRTGAREKLFF
NA,NA,TRBJ1-1,TRBV20-1,TGCAGTGCTAGCCCTGAAGCTTTCTTT,CSASPEAFF
TRBD1,NA,TRBJ2-7,TRBV3-1/TRBV3-2,TGTGCCAGCAGCACAACCGGGACAGGGTGGTACGAGCAGTACTTC,CASSTTGTGWYEQYF
NA,NA,TRBJ2-7,TRBV7-8,TGTGCCAGCAGCGAAACACAGGGCGGCGAGCAGTACTTC,CASSETQGGEQYF
TRBD1,NA,TRBJ1-1,TRBV29-1,TGCAGCGTTTCCGGGACAGAGAACACTGAAGCTTTCTTT,CSVSGTENTEAFF
NA,NA,TRBJ2-1,TRBV4-3,TGCGCCAGCAGCCAAGAGTCCTGGGGACACAATGAGCAGTTCTTC,CASSQESWGHNEQFF
TRBD1,NA,TRBJ1-4,TRBV7-8,TGTGCCAGCAGCTCTCGGACAGGGGGAGGTGAAAAACTGTTTTTT,CASSSRTGGGEKLFF
NA,NA,TRBJ1-1,TRBV6-1,TGTGCCAGCAGTGAAGTCCTACTTCGCGGGAACACTGAAGCTTTCTTT,CASSEVLLRGNTEAFF
NA,few,TRBJ1-2,TRBV3-1/TRBV3-2,TGTGCCAGCAGCCAAGGTTTTGGCTACACCTTC,CASSQGFGYTF
TRBD2,NA,TRBJ2-5,TRBV19,TGTGCCAGTAGTATGGGACTAGCGGGAGGAGGTGAGACCCAGTACTTC,CASSMGLAGGGETQYF
NA,NA,TRBJ2-1,TRBV28,TGTGCCAGCAGTTCCACTAGCCGAGATGAGCAGTTCTTC,CASSSTSRDEQFF
TRBD2,once,TRBJ2-3,TRBV2,TGTGCCAGCTCGCGGGGGAGCACAGATACGCAGTATTTT,CASSRGSTDTQYF
NA,NA,TRBJ2-7,TRBV7-2,TGTGCCAGCAGCCTCGGGGACCGAAGGACCTACGAGCAGTACTTC,CASSLGDRRTYEQYF
NA,NA,TRBJ2-7,TRBV20-1,TGCAGTGCTAGTAACCCCTACGAGCAGTACTTC,CSASNPYEQYF
NA,NA,TRBJ1-2,TRBV6-6,TGTGCCAGCAGTCAACAGCCGAATGGCTACACCTTC,CASSQQPNGYTF
TRBD2,NA,TRBJ2-2,TRBV7-3,TGTGCCAGCAGCCCCGGACTAGCGGGGACCGGGGAGCTGTTTTTT,CASSPGLAGTGELFF
NA,NA,TRBJ1-2,TRBV19,TGTGCCAGTAGTATAGGGGGACAAGGAAAACATGGTGGCTACACCTTC,CASSIGGQGKHGGYTF
TRBD2,NA,TRBJ2-3,TRBV10-3,TGTGCCATCAGTGAGCGGGAGGCCTCCACAGATACGCAGTATTTT,CAISEREASTDTQYF
NA,NA,TRBJ2-7,TRBV6-4,TGTGCCAGCAGTGCAGAACAGGGATCCTACGAGCAGTACTTC,CASSAEQGSYEQYF
TRBD1,NA,TRBJ2-4,TRBV5-4,TGTGCCAGCAGCCCGACAGGGGCCTCCAAAAACATTCAGTACTTC,CASSPTGASKNIQYF
NA,NA,TRBJ1-6,TRBV2,TGTGCCAGCAGCGAGGGGAGATCACCCCTCCACTTT,CASSEGRSPLHF
TRBD1,NA,TRBJ2-5,TRBV12-5,TGTGCTAGTGGCCTGAGGACAGGGTACCAAGAGACCCAGTACTTC,CASGLRTGYQETQYF
TRBD1,NA,TRBJ1-1,TRBV3-1/TRBV3-2,TGTGCCAGCAGCCAACCCTTCACAGGGGGCTTGATCCCTTTCTTT,CASSQPFTGGLIPFF
TRBD2,once,TRBJ2-3,TRBV11-3,TGTGCCAGCAGCTCGCGAGGACTAGCGGGAGTGATAGGGAGCACAGATACGCAGTATTTT,CASSSRGLAGVIGSTDTQYF
NA,NA,TRBJ1-3,TRBV7-8,TGTGCCAGCAGCCCTGGACGGCACTCTGGAAACACCATATATTTT,CASSPGRHSGNTIYF
NA,NA,TRBJ2-5,TRBV5-1,TGCGCCAGCACTAACCAGGGTAGGGTAAAAGAGACCCAGTACTTC,CASTNQGRVKETQYF
NA,NA,TRBJ2-1,TRBV7-2,TGTGCCAGCAGCAAAAATAGTGGGGTGGGGTTCTTC,CASSKNSGVGFF
NA,NA,TRBJ2-1,TRBV11-3,TGTGCCAGCAGCTTAGGCGCAGTCATGGATGAGCAGTTCTTC,CASSLGAVMDEQFF
TRBD1,NA,TRBJ2-7,TRBV6-5,TGTGCCAGCAGTTACTACCGGGACAGGGCAGACGAGCAGTACTTC,CASSYYRDRADEQYF
TRBD2,NA,TRBJ2-1,TRBV4-3,TGCGCCAGCAGCCAAACGGCGGGACTAGCGGGAGTTGGCTCCTACAATGAGCAGTTCTTC,CASSQTAGLAGVGSYNEQFF
NA,NA,TRBJ1-5,TRBV6-5,TGTGCCAGCAGCCCACATCACAAAGGCAATCAGCCCCAGCATTTT,CASSPHHKGNQPQHF
NA,NA,TRBJ2-7,TRBV6-5,TGTGCCAGCAGTCAGGGGCCCGAGCAGTACTTC,CASSQGPEQYF
NA,NA,TRBJ2-5,TRBV6-5,TGTGCCAGCCTAGAAGAGACCCAGTACTTC,CASLEETQYF
NA,few,TRBJ2-7,TRBV4-3,TGCGCCAGCAGCCAAGGGTTAGGGGTAAGCTCCTACGAGCAGTACTTC,CASSQGLGVSSYEQYF